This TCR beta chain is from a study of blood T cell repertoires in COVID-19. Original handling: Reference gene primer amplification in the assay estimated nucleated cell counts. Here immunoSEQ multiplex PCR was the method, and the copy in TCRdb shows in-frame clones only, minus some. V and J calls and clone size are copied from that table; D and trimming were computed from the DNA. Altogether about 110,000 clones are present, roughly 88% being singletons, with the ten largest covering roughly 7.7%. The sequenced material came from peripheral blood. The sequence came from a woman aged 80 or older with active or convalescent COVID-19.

CDR3 nucleotides: TGTGCCAGCACGGTCGGCTACGAGCAGTACTTC. Amino acids: CASTVGYEQYF. This rearrangement joins TRBV6-5 to TRBJ2-7; no clear D. The CDR3 is made up of 11 amino acids. Trimming left V 7 bases short and J 3 bases short, with 7 bases between. Germline CDR1 MNHEY, CDR2 SVGAGI.